These 21 T cell receptor beta chains share one sample of origin, sequenced in a study of shared clonotypes between healthy human individuals. The repertoire was sequenced with immunoSEQ multiplex PCR; TCRdb's copy has only in-frame clones and lacks some. Among about half a million clones listed, 75% to 80% were seen once. The sample was PBMCs. The receptors here all came from a woman aged 40 to 50 in good health. Some clones in this sample may be carry-over from other donors' samples.

This clone has more than one count but fewer than ten. Other nucleotide sequences from this sample produce the same CDR3. The gene calls are TRBV19 and TRBJ2-3; 7 nucleotides agree with TRBD1. This CDR3 spans 15 amino acids. The V gene's germline CDR1 is LNHDA and CDR2 SQIVND (reference sequence). After removal of 7 bases from V and 0 bases from J, the junction contained 7 bases not matched to a gene. CDR3 residues: CASTPRGLSTDTQYF. For the CDR3, the DNA is TGTGCCAGTACCCCGAGGGGGCTAAGCACAGATACGCAGTATTTT. The variable domain in full, with the rest retrieved from reference TRBV19 and TRBJ2-3, is DGGITQSPKYLFRKEGQNVTLSCEQNLNHDAMYWYRQDPGQGLRLIYYSQIVNDFQKGDIAEGYSVSREKKESFPLTVTSAQKNPTAFYLCASTPRGLSTDTQYFGPGTRLTVL.

V is TRBV6-5 and J is TRBJ1-1, with no clear D. The CDR3 length is 11 residues. Trimming removed 4 bases from V and 7 bases from J, with 7 bases in between. Per germline, CDR1 MNHEY and CDR2 SVGAGI. CDR3 residues: CASSSPYEAFF. In nucleotides, the CDR3 is TGTGCCAGCAGTTCTCCGTATGAAGCTTTCTTT.

The genes are TRBV19 and TRBJ1-4; TRBD1 aligns across 10 bases. Germline loops: CDR1 LNHDA, CDR2 SQIVND (reference sequence). This CDR3 spans 14 amino acids. V was pared by 5 bases and J by 7 bases, with 4 bases of the junction left unmatched. In DNA, the CDR3 is TGTGCCAGTAGTGCCGGGACAGGGGTTGAAAAACTGTTTTTT. It specifies CASSAGTGVEKLFF.

V gene TRBV5-6 combines with J gene TRBJ1-2; TRBD1 is a possible D gene (5 bases). Between the trimmed V and J ends, which lost 5 bases and 4 bases, there was a span of 9 bases. This CDR3 contains 12 residues. In germline, CDR1 is SGHDT, CDR2 YYEEEE. The CDR3 here is CASSQGRYGYTF. CDR3 bases: TGTGCCAGCAGTCAGGGTCGCTATGGCTACACCTTC.

The chain carries TRBV29-1 and TRBJ2-1, with 7 bases matching TRBD2. The CDR3 totals 13 residues. The V gene end was trimmed by 8 bases and the J gene end by 3 bases; junction bases not matched to a gene: 7. Germline V CDR1 and CDR2: SQVTM, ANQGSEA. The CDR3 here is CSTRAGDYNEQFF. The CDR3, as DNA: TGCAGCACTCGGGCGGGGGACTACAATGAGCAGTTCTTC.

This clone was seen only once. The likely explanation is a read error, given a far larger clone one base away. Other DNA sequences in this specimen translate into the identical CDR3. V is TRBV30 and J is TRBJ1-1; D remains unclear. Per germline, CDR1 GTSNPN and CDR2 SVGIG (reference sequence). This CDR3 has 13 amino acids. CDR3 coding DNA: TGTGCCTGGAGTGTAGCAGAGAACACTGAAGCCTTCTTT. Translating gives CAWSVAENTEAFF.

In regard to this clone: This is likely an artifact of a read error, given a far larger clone one base away. The chain has TRBV5-1 and TRBJ1-1; D is unclear. CDR1 and CDR2 from the germline V gene are SGHRS and YFSETQ. This CDR3 is built from 13 residues. The CDR3 here is CANSLAGVAKAFF. The DNA of the CDR3 is TGCGCCAACAGCTTGGCCGGGGTGGCAAAAGCTTTCTTT.

The chain joins TRBV7-8 to TRBJ2-5; D tentatively fits TRBD1 or TRBD2 (5 bases each). V was cut by 2 bases and J by 6 bases, with 13 bases left in between. The CDR3 is 14 residues long. Germline V gene sequence: CDR1 SGHVS, CDR2 FQNEAQ. The CDR3 bases are TGTGCCAGCAGCTTATTGTGGCAGGGACAGACCCAGTACTTC. Translation gives CASSLLWQGQTQYF.

This clone was observed once. The chain couples TRBV10-3 to TRBJ1-3, with a possible D match to TRBD1 (5 bases). V was shortened by 3 bases and J by 4 bases, with 13 bases between the two germline ends. Germline loops: CDR1 ENHRY, CDR2 SYGVKD. The CDR3 loop spans 15 amino acids. The DNA for the CDR3 is TGTGCCATCAGTGATGGCAGAGGGGCAGGAAACACCATATATTTT. Translated: CAISDGRGAGNTIYF.

The chain combines TRBV27 with TRBJ2-5, with 9 bases matching TRBD2. The last part of the DNA fits TRBJ2-7 better; the J call may be wrong. This CDR3 spans 15 amino acids. Germline lookup yields CDR1 MNHEY and CDR2 SMNVEV (reference sequence). CDR3 loop: CASSFGAGGSYEQYF. The CDR3 nucleotides are TGTGCCAGCAGTTTCGGAGCGGGAGGTTCCTACGAGCAGTACTTC.

V is TRBV7-2 and J is TRBJ1-5; D remains unclear. CDR3 size: 13 residues. In germline, CDR1 is SGHTA, CDR2 FQGNSA. The V and J ends lost 5 bases and 6 bases respectively, with 11 bases between them. CDR3 nucleotides: TGTGCCAGCAGCCCTGGGAGAAGTCAGCCCCAGCATTTT. It is translated as CASSPGRSQPQHF.

The chain employs TRBV28 and TRBJ2-7; D is perhaps TRBD2 (6 bases). CDR1 and CDR2 (germline): MDHEN, SYDVKM. This CDR3 has 12 residues. V gave up 7 bases and J gave up 9 bases, with 16 bases separating them. CDR3 DNA sequence: TGTGCCAGCAACACCCGGGGGATCGGGCAGTACTTC. This sequence encodes CASNTRGIGQYF.

The rearrangement links TRBV2 to TRBJ2-3; 15 nucleotides line up with TRBD2. V lost 6 bases and J lost 6; bases outside the gene matches: 1. Germline CDR1 and CDR2: SNHLY and FYNNEI. This CDR3 comprises 14 residues. The CDR3 bases are TGTGCCAGCAGCGGGACTAGCGGGAGGGATACGCAGTATTTT. Translating gives CASSGTSGRDTQYF.

This clone is a singleton in its sample. The chain has TRBV4-2 and TRBJ2-2; D remains unclear. V gave up 1 base and J gave up 6 bases, with 21 bases separating them. CDR1 and CDR2 (germline): LGHNA, YNFKEQ. This CDR3 has 18 amino acids. For the CDR3, the DNA is TGTGCCAGCAGCCAAGGTCCCGTAGGGCATTTTAAGGCCGGGGAGCTGTTTTTT. Its protein is CASSQGPVGHFKAGELFF.

This clone came up a few times. The V call is TRBV18, the J call TRBJ1-2; TRBD1 is a possible D gene (6 bases). Trimming removed 3 bases at V and 8 bases at J, with 16 bases between. The CDR3 runs to 14 residues. From germline, CDR1 is KGHSH and CDR2 LQKENI. The CDR3 region has the DNA TGTGCCAGCTCACCCTCCGACAGGACCAGGGGCTACACCTTC. Translating it yields CASSPSDRTRGYTF.

CDR3 protein: CASSPIRQGPPYEQYF. CDR3 DNA: TGCGCCAGCAGCCCAATCCGACAGGGGCCACCCTACGAGCAGTACTTC. The chain couples TRBV5-1 to TRBJ2-7; 8 bases agree with TRBD1. The germline V gene encodes CDR1 SGHRS and CDR2 YFSETQ. V lost 4 bases and J lost 2; bases outside the gene matches: 11. The CDR3 runs 16 residues.

The genes are TRBV6-5 and TRBJ2-5; possibly TRBD2 for D (6 bases). Germline CDR1 is MNHEY and CDR2 is SVGAGI. The CDR3 consists of 16 residues. Trimming pared 2 bases from V and 3 bases from J, leaving 16 bases between. The CDR3 DNA reads TGTGCCAGCAGTTACAACCCGGGACTCCCAGAAGAGACCCAGTACTTC. Translating gives CASSYNPGLPEETQYF.

The chain couples TRBV21-1 to TRBJ1-2. TRBV21-1 is a pseudogene locus. The CDR3 has 14 residues. CDR3 in amino acids: CASSKAPRTYGYTF. The CDR3 nucleotides are TGTGCCAGCAGCAAAGCCCCCCGGACCTATGGCTACACCTTC.

The CDR3 is CASSLFGSPDTQYF. The DNA for the CDR3 is TGTGCCAGCAGCTTATTCGGGAGCCCAGATACGCAGTATTTT. The V call is TRBV7-8, the J call TRBJ2-3, with D possibly TRBD2 on 6 matching bases. V lost 2 bases and J 4 bases, leaving 10 bases between the germline ends. The CDR3 consists of 14 residues. Germline V gene data show CDR1 as SGHVS and CDR2 as FQNEAQ.

This clone was recorded at least ten times. The same CDR3 is also encoded by other DNA sequences in this sample. This chain joins TRBV5-1 and TRBJ2-6; D may correspond to TRBD1 or TRBD2 (5 bases each). V shed 1 base and J shed 4 bases, with 12 bases lying between them. Germline CDR1 reads SGHRS; CDR2 reads YFSETQ. The CDR3 covers 16 residues. CDR3 bases: TGCGCCAGCAGCTTGAATCCAGGGAGCGGGGCCAACGTCCTGACTTTC. Amino acid sequence: CASSLNPGSGANVLTF.

V gene TRBV7-9 combines with J gene TRBJ1-2; D possibly corresponds to TRBD1 (5 bases). In germline, CDR1 is SEHNR, CDR2 FQNEAQ (reference sequence). The V end was cut by 6 bases, the J end by 0 bases, with 11 bases between. The CDR3 extends over 14 amino acids. CDR3 region: CASSSRESNYGYTF. CDR3 in DNA: TGTGCCAGCAGTTCCAGGGAGTCTAACTATGGCTACACCTTC.